This T cell receptor (beta chain) was captured in a study of blood T cell repertoires in COVID-19. Overall study context: Acute and convalescent COVID-19 samples came from the United States, Italy and Spain. PBMCs, B-cell-depleted T cells, or T cells were the source of the cDNA or gDNA that made up the material.

This CDR3 has 14 amino acids. Deletions cut 2 bases from V and 7 bases from J, with 12 bases between. Authors' analysis steps: Amplification of reference gene primers was used by the study to estimate nucleated cell counts. Sequenced by immunoSEQ multiplex PCR; TCRdb stores in-frame clones only, minus some. V and J calls and clone size are as listed in that table; D and trimming were resolved from the DNA. The repertoire holds around 200,000 clones, around 79% seen once, with around 11% in the top ten. The receptor was derived from a woman aged 50 to 65 with acute or convalescent COVID-19. V and J are TRBV5-7 and TRBJ2-2; D is perhaps TRBD2 (5 bases). TRBV5-7 is known as an ORF, though its function is uncertain. The source material was peripheral blood. This CDR3 is CASSLVDSFGELFF. DNA for the CDR3: TGTGCCAGCAGCTTAGTGGACTCTTTCGGGGAGCTGTTTTTT.